Listed here are 20 T cell receptor beta chains from one sample, sequenced in a study of cytomegalovirus exposure and HLA in healthy donors. The PCR ran on 60 Vbeta and 13 Jbeta primers. Profiled with immunoSEQ multiplex PCR; TCRdb holds only in-frame clones, not every one. The repertoire has under 200,000 clones, 65% to 85% of them found once; the top ten carry around 5.8%. The sample was PBMCs. These receptors originate from a male donor in good health and CMV-seropositive.

CDR3 DNA sequence: TGTGCCAGCAGCTTAGCCAGGGGACGCACTGAAGCTTTCTTT. Protein sequence: CASSLARGRTEAFF. The chain has TRBV11-2 and TRBJ1-1, with D perhaps TRBD1 (6 bases). The CDR3 covers 14 residues. Trimming left V 1 base short and J 4 bases short, with 10 bases between. CDR1 is SGHAT, CDR2 FQNNGV, per germline.

This chain uses TRBV5-1 with TRBJ2-2; D possibly corresponds to TRBD2 (6 bases). V dropped 4 bases and J dropped 5 bases, with 12 bases sitting between them. CDR3 size: 14 residues. CDR1 SGHRS and CDR2 YFSETQ come from the germline V gene. The DNA for the CDR3 is TGCGCCAGCAGCCTCGATCGGGGGACCGGGGAGCTGTTTTTT. This encodes CASSLDRGTGELFF.

This sequence joins TRBV19 and TRBJ1-3; 7 bases are shared with TRBD1. The CDR3 is 15 residues long. With 4 bases clipped from V and 0 bases from J, the junction kept 3 bases outside the gene matches. The V gene's germline CDR1 is LNHDA and CDR2 SQIVND (reference sequence). Here the CDR3 reads CASSRTGHSGNTIYF. In DNA, the CDR3 is TGTGCCAGTAGTAGGACAGGCCACTCTGGAAACACCATATATTTT.

V and J are TRBV4-3 and TRBJ2-6; TRBD1 agrees at 8 bases. The V segment lost 3 bases and the J segment 4 bases; nucleotides outside the gene matches: 5. The V gene's germline CDR1 is LGHNA and CDR2 YSLEER. The CDR3 spans 16 residues. The CDR3 DNA is TGCGCCAGCAGCCAGACAGGGGCGGGGGGGGCCAACGTCCTGACTTTC. It is translated as CASSQTGAGGANVLTF.

This clone was counted a few times. The rearrangement joins TRBV5-1 to TRBJ2-3; 8 bases are a match to TRBD2. Per germline, CDR1 SGHRS and CDR2 YFSETQ. The CDR3 consists of 16 residues. The ends lost 4 bases at V and 5 bases at J; junction bases unmatched: 12. CDR3 region: CASSDQPGLALDTQYF. CDR3 sequence (DNA): TGCGCCAGCAGCGACCAACCCGGACTAGCCCTAGATACGCAGTATTTT.

This clone was seen more than once but under ten times. The CDR3 here is CASIRAGGRNEQYF. For the CDR3, the DNA is TGTGCCAGCATTAGGGCAGGGGGCCGGAACGAGCAGTACTTC. V usage is TRBV6-1 and J usage is TRBJ2-7; 8 bases are a match to TRBD1. Germline lookup yields CDR1 MNHNS and CDR2 SASEGT. The CDR3 totals 14 residues. V lost 7 bases, J lost 5 bases, and 10 bases stayed unmatched.

Comments on this clone: The junction differs from germline at one of its ends, possibly a read error. The chain joins TRBV7-9 to TRBJ2-7; TRBD2 matches at 8 bases. The V gene's germline CDR1 is SEHNR and CDR2 FQNEAQ (reference sequence). This CDR3 spans 15 amino acids. The CDR3 nucleotides read TGTTCCAGCAGCCCCCGGGGGGGCGCGATCAACGAGCAGTACTTC. Translation gives CSSSPRGGAINEQYF.

The chain recombines TRBV11-3 with TRBJ2-7; 8 bases are shared with TRBD1. Trimming took 5 bases from V and 1 from J; bases not matched to a gene: 4. The CDR3 consists of 14 residues. Germline assignment: CDR1 SGHNT and CDR2 YENEEA. The CDR3 protein is CASSRDRPSYEQYF. The DNA for the CDR3 is TGTGCCAGCAGCAGGGACAGGCCATCCTACGAGCAGTACTTC.

This clone was counted once. The chain couples TRBV7-9 to TRBJ2-5; tentatively, D is TRBD2 (5 bases). TRBJ2-7 matches the DNA end more closely, so the J call is doubtful. Per germline, CDR1 SEHNR and CDR2 FQNEAQ (reference sequence). The CDR3 is 14 residues long. CDR3 sequence: CASTLGSRRNEQYF. DNA of the CDR3: TGTGCCAGCACCTTGGGGAGTCGGCGGAACGAGCAGTACTTC.

The count of this clone is one. The chain links TRBV2 to TRBJ2-1, with 7 nucleotides matching TRBD2. From germline, CDR1 is SNHLY and CDR2 FYNNEI. The CDR3 consists of 13 residues. The V segment lost 5 bases and the J segment 9 bases; nucleotides outside the gene matches: 7. The DNA of the CDR3 is TGTGCCAGCAGTAGCGGGGCCCGGGGTGAGCAGTTCTTC. Protein: CASSSGARGEQFF.

The genes are TRBV4-1 and TRBJ1-6; TRBD1 might be the D (6 bases). CDR1 is MGHRA and CDR2 is YSYEKL in the germline V gene. The CDR3 extends over 18 amino acids. Trimming pared 0 bases from V and 1 base from J, leaving 13 bases between. CDR3 amino acids: CASSQDQGIQSYNSPLHF. Written as DNA, the CDR3 is TGCGCCAGCAGCCAAGATCAGGGGATCCAGTCCTATAATTCACCCCTCCACTTT.

This clone was observed a handful of times. V is TRBV27 and J is TRBJ2-5; 12 nucleotides align to TRBD1. CDR1 and CDR2 from the germline V gene are MNHEY and SMNVEV (reference sequence). V shed 7 bases, J shed 5 bases, and the junction held 8 bases outside the gene matches. The CDR3 length is 15 residues. The CDR3 reads CASKDWDRGRETQYF. CDR3 sequence (DNA): TGTGCCAGCAAGGATTGGGACAGGGGGCGGGAGACCCAGTACTTC.

The chain carries TRBV14 and TRBJ1-2; D unclear. Germline values: CDR1 SGHDN, CDR2 FVKESK. V lost 4 bases, J lost 4 bases, and 13 bases lay in between. This CDR3 spans 14 amino acids. CDR3 sequence reads: CASSRENPLYGYTF. DNA of the CDR3: TGTGCCAGCAGCCGGGAGAACCCTCTCTATGGCTACACCTTC.

For this clone: One end of the junction does not line up with germline, which may come from a read error. The rearrangement uses TRBV7-2 and TRBJ1-6, with a weak D call TRBD1 (5 bases). The CDR3 is 16 residues long. Germline V gene lookup returns CDR1 SGHTA and CDR2 FQGNSA. CDR3 bases: TGTGCCAGCAGGTTAGGGTGGAGGGACTCCTATTCACCCCTCCACTTT. Its translation: CASRLGWRDSYSPLHF.

The chain links TRBV11-2 to TRBJ2-5, with 9 bases matching TRBD1. Germline V gene lookup returns CDR1 SGHAT and CDR2 FQNNGV. The CDR3 has 16 amino acids. Trimming removed 1 base from V and 5 bases from J; junction bases left unmatched: 8. Written as DNA, the CDR3 is TGTGCCAGCAGCTTAGTACGGACAGGGGTTGGGGAGACCCAGTACTTC. The encoded protein is CASSLVRTGVGETQYF.

In this sample, this clone turned up once. The J gene is TRBJ1-1, the V gene TRBV27; no reliable D call. CDR1 is MNHEY, CDR2 SMNVEV, per germline (reference sequence). The CDR3 is 16 amino acids. Trimming left V 2 bases short and J 0 bases short, with 13 bases between. For the CDR3, the DNA is TGTGCCAGCAGTTTAGGGAGGGATCGGATGAACACTGAAGCTTTCTTT. Protein sequence: CASSLGRDRMNTEAFF.

This chain joins TRBV30 and TRBJ2-3, with 7 bases identical to TRBD2. CDR3 size: 14 residues. Germline CDR1 GTSNPN, CDR2 SVGIG (reference sequence). The CDR3 loop is CAGLARERSDTQYF. As DNA, the CDR3 is TGTGCTGGGTTGGCGCGGGAGCGATCAGATACGCAGTATTTT.

Only one count was recorded for this clone. The chain joins TRBV20-1 to TRBJ2-3; tentatively, D is TRBD1 (5 bases). Germline CDR1 DFQATT, CDR2 SNEGSKA (reference sequence). The CDR3 runs to 11 residues. Trimming stripped 4 bases from V and 6 bases from J, with 8 bases between. CDR3: CSAIGVDTQYF. CDR3 bases: TGCAGTGCTATAGGGGTCGATACGCAGTATTTT.

The genes are TRBV5-1 and TRBJ2-3; the D gene is possibly TRBD1 (5 bases). This CDR3 has 14 residues. The V gene lost 0 bases and the J gene lost 0 bases, with 5 bases spanning the gap. In germline, CDR1 is SGHRS, CDR2 YFSETQ. As DNA, the CDR3 is TGCGCCAGCAGCTTGGGACAGAGCACAGATACGCAGTATTTT. Protein: CASSLGQSTDTQYF.

This clone is a singleton in its sample. This chain joins TRBV19 and TRBJ1-5, with unresolved D. The CDR3 has 14 amino acids. The V end was cut by 1 base, the J end by 3 bases, with 7 bases between. CDR1 and CDR2 from the germline V gene are LNHDA and SQIVND (reference sequence). CDR3 sequence reads: CASSIGPINQPQHF. CDR3 DNA sequence: TGTGCCAGTAGTATAGGGCCGATCAATCAGCCCCAGCATTTT.